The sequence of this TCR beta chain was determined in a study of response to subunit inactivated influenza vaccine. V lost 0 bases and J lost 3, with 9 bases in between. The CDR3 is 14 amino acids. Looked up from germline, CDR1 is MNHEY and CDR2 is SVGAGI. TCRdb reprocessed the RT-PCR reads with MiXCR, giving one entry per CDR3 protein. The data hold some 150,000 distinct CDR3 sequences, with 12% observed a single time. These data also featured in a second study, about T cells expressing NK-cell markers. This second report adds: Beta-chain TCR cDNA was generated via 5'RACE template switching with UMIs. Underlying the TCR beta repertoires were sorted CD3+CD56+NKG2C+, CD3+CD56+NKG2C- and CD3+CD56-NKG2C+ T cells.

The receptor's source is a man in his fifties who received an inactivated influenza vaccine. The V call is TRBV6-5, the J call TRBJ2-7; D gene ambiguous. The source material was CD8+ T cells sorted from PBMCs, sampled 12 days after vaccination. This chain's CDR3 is CASSYSAGNYEQYF. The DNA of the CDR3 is TGTGCCAGCAGTTACTCGGCCGGCAACTACGAGCAGTACTTC.